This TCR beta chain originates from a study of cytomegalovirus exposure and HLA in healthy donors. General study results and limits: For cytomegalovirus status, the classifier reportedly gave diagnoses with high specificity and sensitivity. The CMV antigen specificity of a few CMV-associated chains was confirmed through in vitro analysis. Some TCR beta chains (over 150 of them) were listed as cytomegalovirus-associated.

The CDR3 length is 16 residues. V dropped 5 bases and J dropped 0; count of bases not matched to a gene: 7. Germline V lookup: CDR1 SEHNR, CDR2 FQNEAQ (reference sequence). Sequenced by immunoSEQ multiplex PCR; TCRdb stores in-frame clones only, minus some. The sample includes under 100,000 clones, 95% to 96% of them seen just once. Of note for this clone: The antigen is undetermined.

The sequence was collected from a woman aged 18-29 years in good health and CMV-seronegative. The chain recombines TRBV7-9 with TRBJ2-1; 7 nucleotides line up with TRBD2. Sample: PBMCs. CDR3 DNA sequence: TGTGCCAGCAGCCCGGCTAGCGGTAGCTCCTACAATGAGCAGTTCTTC. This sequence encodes CASSPASGSSYNEQFF.